Detailed here is one T cell receptor (beta chain). Its antigen is as yet unknown. These data are taken from a study of a mutant IDH1 vaccine in newly diagnosed glioma. Profiled with immunoSEQ multiplex PCR; TCRdb holds only in-frame clones, not every one. The data contain 50,000 to 75,000 clones, 74% of them singletons. As for time point: week 35, safety follow-up. All doses held 300 ug of mutant IDH1 20-mer peptide, with topical imiquimod. Germline CDR1 is MDHEN and CDR2 is SYDVKM. V was trimmed by 4 bases and J by 5 bases, leaving 17 bases between them. The CDR3 length is 15 residues. The source was PBMCs, collected from a glioma patient whose treatment included an IDH1 peptide vaccine. This TCR came from a man in his fifties with glioma. The V gene is TRBV28, the J gene TRBJ1-1; unclear D gene. CDR3 nucleotides: TGTGCCAGCAGTTCCTTTGAGGCCGGGAAGACTGAAGCTTTCTTT. Encoded protein: CASSSFEAGKTEAFF.